This T cell receptor (beta chain) was retrieved from a study of OX40 agonist ivuxolimab in advanced cancers. In the study overall: Ivuxolimab was administered intravenously to patients at 0.01 to 10 mg/kg every 2 weeks.

Sequencing was performed with immunoSEQ multiplex PCR; in TCRdb, only in-frame clones are kept and a portion is missing. The sample shows roughly 71,000 clones, about 91% of them seen only once. V lost 10 bases and J lost 7, with 14 bases in between. In germline, CDR1 is MNHEY, CDR2 SVGAGI. CDR3 length: 12 residues. Sample: CD4+ or CD8+ T cells sorted from blood, taken in a trial of the OX40 agonist ivuxolimab. This sequence joins TRBV6-5 and TRBJ1-5; D gene unclear. The TCR was taken from an adult with an advanced solid tumor such as melanoma, head and neck, liver or kidney cancer. The CDR3: CATETSSQPQHF. The CDR3 bases are TGTGCCACCGAGACGAGTAGCCAGCCCCAGCATTTT.